This TCR beta chain was sequenced during a study of shared clonotypes between healthy human individuals. The ends were cut back, 6 bases at V and 2 bases at J, with 14 bases in the middle. There are 14 residues in the CDR3. In germline, CDR1 is MNHEY, CDR2 SVGAGI. Comment on this clone: Its target is unknown.

Measured with immunoSEQ multiplex PCR; TCRdb has only the in-frame clones, and not every one. Of some 2,000,000 clones in the sample, approximately 95% were seen once. Study-level results: The expectation was that sequencing depth would affect clonotype sharing among donors.

The chain couples TRBV6-5 to TRBJ2-7; D is uncertain. The TCR was taken from a young man in good health. Sequencing was carried out using naive CD4+ T cells sorted from blood. As for subset: CD45RA+ positively selected. CDR3 sequence reads: CASRVNRAPYEQYF. The CDR3 region has the DNA TGTGCCAGCAGGGTCAACCGGGCCCCCTACGAGCAGTACTTC.